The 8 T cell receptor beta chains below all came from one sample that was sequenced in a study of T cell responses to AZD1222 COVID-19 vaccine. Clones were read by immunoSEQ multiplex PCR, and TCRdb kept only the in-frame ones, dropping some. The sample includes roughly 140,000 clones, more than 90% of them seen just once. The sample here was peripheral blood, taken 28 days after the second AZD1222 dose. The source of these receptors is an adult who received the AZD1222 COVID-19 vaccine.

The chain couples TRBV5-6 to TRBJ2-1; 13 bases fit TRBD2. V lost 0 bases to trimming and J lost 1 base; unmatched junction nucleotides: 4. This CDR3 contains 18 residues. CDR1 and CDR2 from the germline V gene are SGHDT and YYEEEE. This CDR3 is CASSLGTSGRASYNEQFF. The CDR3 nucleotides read TGTGCCAGCAGCTTGGGAACTAGCGGGAGGGCATCCTACAATGAGCAGTTCTTC.

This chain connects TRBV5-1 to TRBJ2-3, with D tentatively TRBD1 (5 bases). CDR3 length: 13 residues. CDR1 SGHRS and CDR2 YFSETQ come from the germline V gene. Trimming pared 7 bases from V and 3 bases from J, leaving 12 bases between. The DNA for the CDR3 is TGCGCCAGCCGCCTACGACAGACAGATACGCAGTATTTT. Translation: CASRLRQTDTQYF.

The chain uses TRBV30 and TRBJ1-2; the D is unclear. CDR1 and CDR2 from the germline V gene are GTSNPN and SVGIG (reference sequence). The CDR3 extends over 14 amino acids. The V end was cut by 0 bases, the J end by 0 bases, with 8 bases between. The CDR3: CAWSVLGTNYGYTF. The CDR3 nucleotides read TGTGCCTGGAGTGTACTTGGGACTAACTATGGCTACACCTTC.

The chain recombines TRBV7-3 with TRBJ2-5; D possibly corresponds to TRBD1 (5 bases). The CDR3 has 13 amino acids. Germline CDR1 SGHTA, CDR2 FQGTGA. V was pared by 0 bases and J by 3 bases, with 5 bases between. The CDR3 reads CASSLTGEETQYF. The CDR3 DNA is TGTGCCAGCAGCTTAACAGGGGAAGAGACCCAGTACTTC.

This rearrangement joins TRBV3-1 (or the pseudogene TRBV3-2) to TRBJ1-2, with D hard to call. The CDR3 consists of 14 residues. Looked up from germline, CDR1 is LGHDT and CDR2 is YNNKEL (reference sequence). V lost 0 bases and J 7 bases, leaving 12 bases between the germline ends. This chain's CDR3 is CASSQDGSTGGYTF. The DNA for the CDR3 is TGTGCCAGCAGCCAAGATGGCTCTACTGGTGGCTACACCTTC.

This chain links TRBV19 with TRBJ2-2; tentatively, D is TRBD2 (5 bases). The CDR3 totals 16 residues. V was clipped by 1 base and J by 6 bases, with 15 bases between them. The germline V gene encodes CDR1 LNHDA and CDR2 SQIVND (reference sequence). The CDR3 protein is CASSIVRGDGAGELFF. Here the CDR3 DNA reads TGTGCCAGTAGTATAGTTCGGGGTGACGGCGCCGGGGAGCTGTTTTTT.

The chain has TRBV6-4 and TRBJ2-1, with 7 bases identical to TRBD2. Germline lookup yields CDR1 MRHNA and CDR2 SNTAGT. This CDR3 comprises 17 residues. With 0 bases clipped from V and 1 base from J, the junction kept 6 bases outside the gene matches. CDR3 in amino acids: CASSDSRGRASYNEQFF. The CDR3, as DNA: TGTGCCAGCAGTGACTCGAGAGGGAGGGCTTCCTACAATGAGCAGTTCTTC.

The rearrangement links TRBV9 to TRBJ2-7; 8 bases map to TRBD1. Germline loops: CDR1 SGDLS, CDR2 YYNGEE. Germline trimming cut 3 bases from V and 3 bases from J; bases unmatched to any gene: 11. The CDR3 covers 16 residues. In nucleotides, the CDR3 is TGTGCCAGCAGCGCCGGCCACGACAGGGGAGACTACGAGCAGTACTTC. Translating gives CASSAGHDRGDYEQYF.